The clone carrying this TCR beta chain was observed once. What it binds is unknown. Cells designated naive CD8 were CD45RO-negative and were positively selected for CCR7, with terminally differentiated effector memory CD45RA+ cells excluded. Germline loops: CDR1 SNHLY, CDR2 FYNNEI. The CDR3 spans 16 residues. V gave up 3 bases and J gave up 3 bases; unmatched junction bases: 7. Method: immunoSEQ multiplex PCR; TCRdb's copy keeps in-frame clones and lacks some. The sample consists of about 820,000 clones, 80% to 95% of them appearing once. This sample stems from a study of shared clonotypes between healthy human individuals. Overall study results and limits: Clonotypes that were shared across four donors made up approximately 5% of naive CD4 clonotypes.

This chain connects TRBV2 to TRBJ1-3; TRBD1 agrees at 8 bases. The specimen sequenced was naive CD8+ T cells sorted from blood. The receptor was isolated from a man younger than 40 in good health. CDR3 nucleotides: TGTGCCAGCAGTGAGGGCAGGGGGCGTAATGGAAACACCATATATTTT. Translating gives CASSEGRGRNGNTIYF.